This T cell receptor beta chain appears in the sequencing data of a study of cytomegalovirus exposure and HLA in healthy donors. At the level of the study: Most genotyped donors, 81% of about 360, had Caucasian-associated genetic ancestry. The study's findings and limits: The authors enumerated some 160 TCR beta chains as linked to cytomegalovirus. Later on, an analysis found that several of the most significant clusters appeared to be linked to common viral pathogens, which included parvovirus B19. Presence/absence analysis assumed near-uniform sequencing depth across donors.

Of note for this clone: Its cognate antigen is unknown.

PCR was performed using 60 Vbeta and 13 Jbeta primers. Assay used: immunoSEQ multiplex PCR; TCRdb lists only in-frame clones, some missing. The sample has under 150,000 clones; around 80% are singletons. The sample consisted of PBMCs. The source of this sequence is a man aged 50 or older in good health and CMV-seronegative.

The CDR3 loop reads CASSQDAADSYEQYF. The CDR3 coding sequence is TGCGCCAGCAGCCAAGATGCGGCCGACTCCTACGAGCAGTACTTC. V is TRBV4-3 and J is TRBJ2-7, with D unresolved. The V and J ends lost 0 bases and 0 bases respectively, with 9 bases between them. Germline CDR1 and CDR2: LGHNA and YSLEER. This CDR3 spans 15 amino acids.